The clone carrying this TCR beta chain has at least ten counts. As yet, its antigen is unknown. This CDR3 is 17 amino acids long. CDR1 is LGHNA and CDR2 is YNFKEQ in the germline V gene. J lost 0 bases, V lost 1 base, and 6 bases had no gene match. This record comes from a study of CD8 T cells in ankylosing spondylitis. General study results and limits: One TCR beta motif, made up of fewer than 10 highly homologous variants, appeared characteristic of ankylosing spondylitis blood. CD8+ cells made up the disease-linked clones, which were relatively rare in peripheral blood.

In making TCR beta libraries, quantitative 5'-RACE with molecular barcodes was used. TCRdb passed the 5' RACE reads through MiXCR, listing each CDR3 protein once. The data contain 150,000 to 200,000 distinct CDR3 sequences, around 13% of them seen just once; the ten biggest clones take up 11%. The sequence was obtained from a female donor with ankylosing spondylitis or in good health (not recorded which). The chain carries TRBV4-2 and TRBJ2-1, with TRBD2 matching over 7 bases. The sequenced sample consisted of blood, either unsorted or a sorted T cell fraction (not recorded which). CDR3 DNA: TGTGCCAGCAGCCAAGCCAGCGGGGTAAGCTCCTACAATGAGCAGTTCTTC. Its protein product is CASSQASGVSSYNEQFF.